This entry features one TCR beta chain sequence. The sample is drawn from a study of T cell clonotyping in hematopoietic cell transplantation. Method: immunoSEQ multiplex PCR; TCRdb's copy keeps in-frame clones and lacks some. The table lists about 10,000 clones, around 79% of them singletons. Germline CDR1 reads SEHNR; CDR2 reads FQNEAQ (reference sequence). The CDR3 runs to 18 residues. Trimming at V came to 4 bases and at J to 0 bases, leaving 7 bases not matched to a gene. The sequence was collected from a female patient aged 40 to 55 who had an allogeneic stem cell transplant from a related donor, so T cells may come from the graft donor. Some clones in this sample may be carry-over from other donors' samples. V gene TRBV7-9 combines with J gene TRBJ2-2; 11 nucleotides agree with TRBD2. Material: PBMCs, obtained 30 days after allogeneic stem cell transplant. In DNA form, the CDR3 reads TGTGCCAGCAGCTCTATACTAGCGGGAGAGTCGAACACCGGGGAGCTGTTTTTT. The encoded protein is CASSSILAGESNTGELFF. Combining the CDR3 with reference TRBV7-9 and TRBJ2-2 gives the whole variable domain DTGVSQNPRHKITKRGQNVTFRCDPISEHNRLYWYRQTLGQGPEFLTYFQNEAQLEKSRLLSDRFSAERPKGSFSTLEIQRTEQGDSAMYLCASSSILAGESNTGELFFGEGSRLTVL.